This T cell receptor beta chain was found in a study of blood T cell repertoires in COVID-19 (dated by TCRdb to about 2020). About the investigation overall: Samples covering the acute and convalescent phases of COVID-19 were provided by collaborators in the United States, Italy and Spain. Samples came from the ongoing ImmuneRACE study (first 160 participants) plus 1,254 subjects from 6 global collaborators. The material from the prospective study consisted of cDNA or gDNA derived from T cells, B-cell-depleted T cells, or PBMCs. HLA class I and class II types, where available, came from metadata supplied by the sample provider rather than from assay-based typing. A freely available public database, intended as a resource for researchers studying the immune response to SARS-CoV-2, is where the repertoires were released. The sample metadata nearly always contained a de-identified subject ID, COVID-19 status, age in years and sex. Deeply sampled blood TCRbeta repertoires from subjects exposed to, actively infected with, or recovered from COVID-19 were included in the dataset. Here is what the overall study found, with its caveats: The amount of clinical and demographic metadata varied by source and participant and was provided uncurated.

The CDR3 contains 14 residues, cysteine and phenylalanine counted. Only CDR3 DNA remains: 42 bases, in frame from the first base. Sequences SQVTM (CDR1) and ANQGSEA (CDR2) are obtained from the germline V gene. Trimmed from V: 4 bases; trimmed from J: 7 bases; junction bases lacking a gene match: 7. This clone was observed a single time. The antigen this receptor binds is unknown. Base qualities are missing; no much larger clone stands one base away. TCRbeta CDR3 regions were amplified from genomic DNA by means of the immunoSEQ Assay, a bias-controlled multiplex PCR. The authors processed their data as follows. The number of nucleated cells in each sample was estimated from the amplification of reference gene primers within the assay. Sequence reads were collapsed and filtered to measure the absolute abundance of every unique TCRbeta CDR3 rearrangement. For each sample, productive Simpson clonality was calculated by taking the square root of Simpson's diversity index across productive rearrangements. Sourced from immuneACCESS, this table was stored by TCRdb with only in-frame sequences that have V and J called. A share of the clones is absent; for the studies checked, an unresolved V gene accounts for under half, and the remainder has no known explanation. V and J calls and clone size are given by that table; D and trimming were obtained from the DNA. In this sample the table shows about 69,000 clones, nearly 80% of which occur a single time. Around 47% of the sample lies in the top ten.

Collaborating institutions collected whole blood in K2EDTA tubes following their own protocols. Collaborator samples were shipped for TCRbeta analysis as frozen whole blood, isolated PBMCs, or DNA extracted from either sample type. This receptor was obtained from a human donor in a cohort sampled during active COVID-19. The sample was peripheral blood. The sequence is built from TRBV29-1 and TRBJ2-2; 9 of the junction bases match TRBD2. The CDR3 reads CSVAASGIGGELFF. The DNA reads TGCAGCGTTGCGGCTAGCGGGATTGGCGGGGAGCTGTTTTTT.